This T cell receptor beta chain stems from a study of blood T cell repertoires in COVID-19. Study-level background: Donors in the United States, Italy and Spain gave samples during acute or convalescent COVID-19. PBMCs, B-cell-depleted T cells, or T cells were the source of the cDNA or gDNA that made up the material.

Authors' analysis steps: Amplified reference gene primers provided the basis for estimating nucleated cell counts. The data were produced by immunoSEQ multiplex PCR, yet TCRdb's version contains in-frame clones alone and is incomplete. V and J calls and clone size follow that table, whereas D and trimming were derived from the DNA. The repertoire includes some 170,000 clones, 87% of them detected once, and around 12% sits in the top ten. Germline CDR1 is MGHRA and CDR2 is YSYEKL. V shed 5 bases, J shed 1 base, and the junction held 6 bases outside the gene matches. CDR3 length: 15 residues. Enrolled during active infection, Seattle patients were then followed longitudinally.

The TCR comes from an older woman with COVID-19, enrolled during active disease. The V call is TRBV4-1, the J call TRBJ2-7; TRBD1 aligns across 9 bases. Specimen: peripheral blood. CDR3 sequence reads: CASSSRQGGSYEQYF. DNA of the CDR3: TGCGCCAGCAGCTCCAGACAGGGGGGGTCCTACGAGCAGTACTTC.